These T cell receptor beta chains were read from a single sample in a study of cytomegalovirus exposure and HLA in healthy donors. Clones were read by immunoSEQ multiplex PCR, and TCRdb kept only the in-frame ones, dropping some. The sample has 260,000 or so clones, around 87% seen once; the top ten hold approximately 2.5%. The sample taken for sequencing was PBMCs. Every receptor here comes from a man aged 18 to 35 in good health and CMV-seronegative. The CDR3 runs from the conserved cysteine through the conserved F or W. Fields, in order: V gene, J gene, D gene, CDR3 length, clone size, CDR3 DNA, CDR3 protein. A D gene is named only where the DNA matches it firmly. Only some rows state a clone size, as once, few, many or a class for expanded clones.

>TRBV4-3|TRBJ2-5|-|12|-
TGCGCCAGCAGCCAAGATCTAAAGACCCAGTACTTC
CASSQDLKTQYF
>TRBV5-1|TRBJ2-1|TRBD2|16|-
TGCGCCAGCAGCCTAGGGCCGGGACTAGGCGGGCATGAGCAGTTCTTC
CASSLGPGLGGHEQFF
>TRBV29-1|TRBJ2-3|-|14|-
TGCAGCGCCGGAGGCCGGCCCCGCACAGATACGCAGTATTTT
CSAGGRPRTDTQYF
>TRBV12-2|TRBJ1-1|-|15|-
TGTGCAAGTCGCACACACAGGGGTAGAAACACTGAAGCTTTCTTT
CASRTHRGRNTEAFF
>TRBV2|TRBJ1-4|-|14|once
TGTGCCAGCAGTGACAGGGGACGGGGTGAAAAACTGTTTTTT
CASSDRGRGEKLFF
>TRBV30|TRBJ1-4|TRBD1|14|-
TGTGCCTGGAGCGAGTATACGCCGGGACAGGGTGTGTTTTTT
CAWSEYTPGQGVFF
>TRBV2|TRBJ1-5|TRBD1|14|-
TGTGCCAGCTCCGGACAGGGGGCGAATCAGCCCCAGCATTTT
CASSGQGANQPQHF
>TRBV9|TRBJ1-5|TRBD1|17|-
TGTGCCAGCAGCGCCTGGGGAGGGCAGGGGGCAAGTCAGCCCCAGCATTTT
CASSAWGGQGASQPQHF
>TRBV18|TRBJ1-1|-|13|-
TGTGCCAGCTCACTTGGCTTGAACACTGAAGCTTTCTTT
CASSLGLNTEAFF
>TRBV5-1|TRBJ2-5|-|13|once
TGCGCCAGCAGCTTCCAGGATAGGGAGACCCAGTACTTC
CASSFQDRETQYF
>TRBV9|TRBJ2-1|TRBD2|15|-
TGTGCCAGCAGCCTTAAGGGAGCGGGATACAATGAGCAGTTCTTC
CASSLKGAGYNEQFF
>TRBV2|TRBJ2-3|TRBD2|16|-
TGTGCCAGCAGCTATATGGGACTAGCGGGCGCAGATACGCAGTATTTT
CASSYMGLAGADTQYF
>TRBV7-9|TRBJ2-7|-|13|-
TGTGCCAGCAGCTCCCCAACAATCTACGAGCAGTACTTC
CASSSPTIYEQYF
>TRBV7-2|TRBJ2-7|-|14|-
TGTGCCAGCAGCTTAGAAGGGACACTCTACGAGCAGTACTTC
CASSLEGTLYEQYF
>TRBV11-2|TRBJ2-7|-|14|-
TGTGCCAGCAGCCTGTACACGGGTGCCTACGAGCAGTACTTC
CASSLYTGAYEQYF
>TRBV4-2|TRBJ2-3|TRBD2|16|-
TGTGCCAGCAGCCAAGATCTGAGCGGGATCACAGATACGCAGTATTTT
CASSQDLSGITDTQYF
>TRBV5-6|TRBJ2-1|-|12|-
TGTGCCAGCAGCTTTAGTGTCAATGAGCAGTTCTTC
CASSFSVNEQFF
>TRBV7-3|TRBJ1-1|-|15|-
TGTGCCAGCAGCTTAAGGCCCATACCGAACACTGAAGCTTTCTTT
CASSLRPIPNTEAFF
>TRBV5-1|TRBJ2-7|TRBD1|14|-
TGCGCCAGCAGCCCCGGACAGGGGATGGACGAGCAGTACTTC
CASSPGQGMDEQYF
>TRBV28|TRBJ2-7|TRBD2|12|-
TGTGCCAGCAGTCTACTAGCGCGGGAGCAGTACTTC
CASSLLAREQYF
>TRBV14|TRBJ2-6|-|15|-
TGTGCCAGCAGCCCCCTATCCTCTGGGGCCAACGTCCTGACTTTC
CASSPLSSGANVLTF
>TRBV28|TRBJ2-5|-|14|few
TGTGCCAGCAGTTTAGGTGGGGGGCAAGAGACCCAGTACTTC
CASSLGGGQETQYF
>TRBV29-1|TRBJ2-3|-|15|once
TGCAGCGTTATAAGAGCGCAGCCTAGCACAGATACGCAGTATTTT
CSVIRAQPSTDTQYF
>TRBV6-6|TRBJ2-3|-|13|-
TGTGCCAGCAGTTACCCTAGCACAGATACGCAGTATTTT
CASSYPSTDTQYF
>TRBV25-1|TRBJ1-4|TRBD1|15|-
TGTGCCAGCAGTCGGAGACAGGGGGGGAGTGAAAAACTGTTTTTT
CASSRRQGGSEKLFF
>TRBV7-2|TRBJ2-7|TRBD2|16|-
TGTGCCAGCAGCTTGGGCCTAGCGGGCGTCTTATACGAGCAGTACTTC
CASSLGLAGVLYEQYF
>TRBV29-1|TRBJ1-2|TRBD1|14|once
TGCAGCGTTGAAGACCGAACAGGGGCCAATGGCTACACCTTC
CSVEDRTGANGYTF
>TRBV15|TRBJ1-2|-|15|-
TGTGCCACCAGCAGGGGGCAGGGAGGGAACTATGGCTACACCTTC
CATSRGQGGNYGYTF
>TRBV7-9|TRBJ2-5|TRBD1|14|-
TGTGCCAGCAGCTCCCAGGGGGTCCAAGAGACCCAGTACTTC
CASSSQGVQETQYF